This TCR beta chain was sequenced in a study of cytomegalovirus exposure and HLA in healthy donors. Overall study context: There were 88 million or so unique TCRs (from HLA-typed donors) in an early data release.

The PCR used 60 Vbeta and 13 Jbeta primers. The repertoire was sequenced with immunoSEQ multiplex PCR; TCRdb's copy has only in-frame clones and lacks some. This table has 150,000 to 200,000 clones, around 80% appearing once. CDR1 and CDR2 from the germline V gene are SEHNR and FQNEAQ (reference sequence). Losses at the gene ends were 6 bases for V and 3 bases for J; bases not matched to a gene: 7. The CDR3 contains 14 residues. This TCR derives from a woman between 50 and 59 years old in good health and CMV-seropositive. V and J are TRBV7-9 and TRBJ1-2; 7 bases are a match to TRBD1. Specimen: PBMCs. Written as DNA, the CDR3 is TGTGCCAGCAGGCATGACAGGGCCGACTATGGCTACACCTTC. Protein product: CASRHDRADYGYTF.